Listed below are T cell receptor beta chains from one sample, sequenced in a study of tumor and adjacent non-tumor tissue in lung cancer. TCRdb ran MiXCR on the multiplex PCR reads and lists one entry per CDR3 protein. Altogether 120,000 to 150,000 distinct CDR3 sequences are present, around 67% being singletons, with the ten largest covering about 20%. Sample: lung tumor tissue. Receptors originate from a man in his 60s with small cell lung cancer. Both conserved end residues are part of each CDR3. The order of the fields is J gene, V gene, D gene, clone size, CDR3 protein, CDR3 DNA. D genes are given only for firm matches. Clone size is stated in some rows and not others, as once, few, many or a class when expanded.

TRBJ1-1,TRBV6-5,TRBD1,many,CASRGQGAPAFF,TGTGCCAGCAGAGGACAGGGGGCACCAGCTTTCTTT
TRBJ1-2,TRBV5-1,TRBD1,NA,CASSLQGANYGYTF,TGCGCCAGCAGCTTGCAGGGGGCTAACTATGGCTACACCTTC
TRBJ1-2,TRBV20-1,NA,many,CSARGLDSNYGYTF,TGCAGTGCTAGAGGCCTCGACAGTAACTATGGCTACACCTTC
TRBJ1-2,TRBV29-1,NA,NA,CSVHDPLSPRGYTF,TGCAGCGTCCATGACCCCCTCTCCCCCCGTGGCTACACTTTC
TRBJ2-6,TRBV4-1,NA,NA,CASSQVRGQGPLGANVLTF,TGCGCCAGCAGCCAAGTCCGGGGACAAGGTCCTTTGGGGGCCAACGTCCTGACTTTC
TRBJ2-7,TRBV20-1,TRBD1,NA,CSASRGLRYEEYF,TGCAGTGCCAGCAGGGGGCTTAGGTACGAGGAGTACTTC
TRBJ2-2,TRBV5-1,TRBD1,NA,CASSLWDRGILVGELFF,TGCGCCAGCAGCCTCTGGGACAGGGGGATTTTGGTCGGGGAGCTGTTTTTT
TRBJ2-2,TRBV20-1,NA,NA,CSVRDQPTGELFF,TGCAGTGTTAGAGATCAGCCAACCGGGGAGCTGTTTTTT
TRBJ2-3,TRBV5-1,NA,NA,CASSLALGGTTTDTQYF,TGCGCCAGCAGCTTGGCCCTCGGCGGAACAACCACAGATACGCAGTATTTT
TRBJ2-7,TRBV6-2/TRBV6-3,NA,many,CASGRFSSYEQYF,TGTGCCAGCGGACGCTTTAGCTCCTACGAGCAGTACTTC
TRBJ1-2,TRBV6-1,NA,NA,CASSEGLSPDYGYTF,TGTGCCAGCAGCGAGGGACTCTCGCCCGATTATGGCTACACCTTC
TRBJ1-2,TRBV11-2,TRBD1,once,CANSLIQGANYGYTF,TGTGCCAACAGTCTCATACAGGGGGCAAACTATGGCTACACCTTC
TRBJ2-3,TRBV29-1,NA,NA,CSISTGPHTDMQYF,TGCAGCATTTCAACGGGACCACACACAGATATGCAGTATTTT
TRBJ2-5,TRBV5-1,NA,NA,CASSLGFTTTQETQYF,TGCGCCAGCAGCTTGGGTTTCACGACGACACAAGAGACCCAGTACTTC
TRBJ2-2,TRBV10-3,NA,NA,CATQHVGDTGELFF,TGTGCCACCCAACACGTAGGTGACACCGGGGAGCTGTTTTTT
TRBJ1-5,TRBV6-1,TRBD1,NA,CDSSADRGSNQPQHF,TGTGACAGCAGTGCGGACAGGGGCAGCAATCAGCCCCAGCATTTT